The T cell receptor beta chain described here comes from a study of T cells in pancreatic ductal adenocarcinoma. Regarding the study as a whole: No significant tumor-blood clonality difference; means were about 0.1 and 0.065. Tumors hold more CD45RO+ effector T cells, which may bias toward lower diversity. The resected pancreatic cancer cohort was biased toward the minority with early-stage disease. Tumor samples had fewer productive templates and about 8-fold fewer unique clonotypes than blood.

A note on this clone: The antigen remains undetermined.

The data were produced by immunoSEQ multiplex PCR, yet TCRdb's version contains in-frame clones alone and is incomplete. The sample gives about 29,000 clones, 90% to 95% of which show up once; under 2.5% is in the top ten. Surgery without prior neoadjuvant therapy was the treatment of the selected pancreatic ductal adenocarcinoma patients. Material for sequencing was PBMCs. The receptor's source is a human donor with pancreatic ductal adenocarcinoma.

The CDR3 nucleotides read TGTGCCAGCAGCCAACAGGAGTCTCATGGCTACACCTTC. Translation gives CASSQQESHGYTF. V usage is TRBV7-9 and J usage is TRBJ1-2, with a weak D call TRBD1 (5 bases). The CDR3 spans 13 residues. Trimming left V 5 bases short and J 6 bases short, with 13 bases between. Looked up from germline, CDR1 is SEHNR and CDR2 is FQNEAQ (reference sequence).